This T cell receptor beta chain emerged from a study of tumor and adjacent non-tumor tissue in lung cancer. In the study overall: Histology: about a dozen adenocarcinoma, a couple of squamous cell carcinoma, 1 small cell lung cancer. Aged about 30 to 85 years, patients included about 11 men and about five women with stage I to III disease.

A note on this clonotype: What it binds is unknown.

The CDR3 sequence is 14 residues long. With 8 bases removed from V and 5 bases from J, the gap between germline ends came to 17 bases. RNA was extracted from bulk tissue without any cell sorting. The normal lung tissue was taken more than 3 cm from the tumor edge. Between August and November 2014, newly diagnosed, chemotherapy-naive lung cancer patients underwent thoracic surgery in China. Whole-study results and caveats: Compared with tumor, normal lung showed significantly lower TCR diversity.

Three rounds of nested PCR, following a modified ARM-PCR protocol, produced the TCRbeta library. Via MiXCR, TCRdb re-called the multiplex PCR reads, giving one row per CDR3 protein. The sample holds over 40,000 distinct CDR3 sequences, 74% seen once. The TCR sequence derives from a woman aged 55-69 years with non-small cell lung cancer. Sequenced input: distant non-tumor lung tissue. V is TRBV12-3 or TRBV12-4 and J is TRBJ2-3, with unresolved D. CDR3 protein: CASFFGLGLDTQYF. In DNA, the CDR3 is TGTGCCAGCTTTTTCGGGCTGGGCCTAGATACGCAGTATTTT.